One sample yielded the 11 T cell receptor beta chains listed below, sequenced in a study of shared clonotypes between healthy human individuals. TCRdb's copy holds only in-frame clones and misses some; the assay was immunoSEQ multiplex PCR. The repertoire includes fewer than 600,000 clones, around 75% of them detected once, and over 10% sits in the top ten. Source material: PBMCs. These receptors all stem from a woman aged 35 to 49 in good health. Some clones in this sample may be carry-over from other donors' samples.

The chain employs TRBV5-6 and TRBJ2-3, with no clear D. V lost 6 bases, J lost 5 bases, and 16 bases lay in between. In germline, CDR1 is SGHDT, CDR2 YYEEEE. The CDR3 is made up of 14 amino acids. The CDR3 reads CASTITPSGDTQYF. CDR3 bases: TGTGCCAGCACTATAACTCCGTCGGGAGATACGCAGTATTTT.

The chain links TRBV6-4 to TRBJ2-3; 9 bases are shared with TRBD2. CDR1 MRHNA and CDR2 SNTAGT come from the germline V gene. V was pared by 0 bases and J by 2 bases, with 6 bases of the junction left unmatched. The CDR3 extends over 17 amino acids. In DNA, the CDR3 is TGTGCCAGCAGTGACTCGATCGCTAGCGGGACCACAGATACGCAGTATTTT. Translated, it gives CASSDSIASGTTDTQYF.

The gene calls are TRBV7-2 and TRBJ2-5; 8 nucleotides match TRBD1. Germline V lookup: CDR1 SGHTA, CDR2 FQGNSA. With V trimmed by 3 bases and J by 4 bases, 4 bases remained unmatched. The CDR3 has 14 amino acids. This CDR3 reads CASSFGDRGETQYF. The CDR3 coding sequence is TGTGCCAGCAGCTTTGGTGACAGGGGAGAGACCCAGTACTTC.

In regard to this clone: Additional DNA sequences in this sample encode the identical CDR3. This chain links TRBV5-1 with TRBJ2-5; tentatively, D is TRBD1 (5 bases). The CDR3 spans 15 residues. Germline V lookup: CDR1 SGHRS, CDR2 YFSETQ. V was trimmed by 0 bases and J by 2 bases, leaving 11 bases between them. CDR3 DNA: TGCGCCAGCAGCTTGGCTTCAGGGCCACAAGAGACCCAGTACTTC. Its translation is CASSLASGPQETQYF.

The chain joins TRBV15 to TRBJ2-7; 11 positions agree with TRBD2. The CDR3 contains 13 residues. Trimming took 6 bases from V and 3 from J; bases not matched to a gene: 1. CDR1 is LNHNV and CDR2 is YYDKDF in the germline V gene (reference sequence). The CDR3 sequence: CATRTSGDYEQYF. CDR3 nucleotides: TGTGCCACCAGGACTAGCGGGGACTACGAGCAGTACTTC.

The genes are TRBV18 and TRBJ2-5; TRBD1 or TRBD2 may be the D gene (6 bases each). Germline V lookup: CDR1 KGHSH, CDR2 LQKENI. Trimming left V 1 base short and J 4 bases short, with 10 bases between. This CDR3 has 14 amino acids. The DNA for the CDR3 is TGTGCCAGCTCACCACTCGGAGGGGGAGAGACCCAGTACTTC. Protein sequence: CASSPLGGGETQYF.

The genes are TRBV11-2 and TRBJ2-1; D gene unclear. The V gene's germline CDR1 is SGHAT and CDR2 FQNNGV. V was pared by 2 bases and J by 7 bases, with 12 bases between. The CDR3 runs to 14 residues. CDR3 coding DNA: TGTGCCAGCAGCTTATATGGCAGCCTGAATGAGCAGTTCTTC. Its translation is CASSLYGSLNEQFF.

V and J are TRBV15 and TRBJ2-7; 10 bases fit TRBD1. Germline assignment: CDR1 LNHNV and CDR2 YYDKDF (reference sequence). CDR3 length: 16 residues. V shed 6 bases and J 0 bases; nucleotides not matched to a gene: 8. The CDR3 region is CATRDPGQGVSYEQYF. The DNA for the CDR3 is TGTGCCACCAGGGACCCCGGACAGGGGGTCTCCTACGAGCAGTACTTC.

This clone was counted between two and nine times. This rearrangement joins TRBV21-1 to TRBJ2-2; TRBD1 reflects the table's D call only, with no check against the DNA. TRBV21-1 is tagged as a pseudogene. CDR3 length equals 11 residues. CDR3 region: CGSQGPGELFF. The CDR3 DNA follows: TGTGGCTCGCAGGGTCCCGGGGAGCTGTTTTTT.

This clone was picked up a small number of times. The rearrangement uses TRBV30 and TRBJ2-1; 9 bases line up with TRBD2. V trimming: 0 bases; J trimming: 5 bases; junction bases outside the gene matches: 2. Germline CDR1 reads GTSNPN; CDR2 reads SVGIG (reference sequence). This CDR3 has 14 residues. CDR3 DNA: TGTGCCTGGAGTGTCCTAGCGGGGCACAATGAGCAGTTCTTC. Protein sequence: CAWSVLAGHNEQFF.

This clone has just one count. The chain combines TRBV14 with TRBJ2-3; 14 bases are shared with TRBD2. This CDR3 comprises 17 residues. Per germline, CDR1 SGHDN and CDR2 FVKESK. With 4 bases clipped from V and 4 bases from J, the junction kept 7 bases outside the gene matches. DNA for the CDR3: TGTGCCAGCAGCCGCCAGTTGGGACTAGCGGGAGCAGATACGCAGTATTTT. It codes for CASSRQLGLAGADTQYF.